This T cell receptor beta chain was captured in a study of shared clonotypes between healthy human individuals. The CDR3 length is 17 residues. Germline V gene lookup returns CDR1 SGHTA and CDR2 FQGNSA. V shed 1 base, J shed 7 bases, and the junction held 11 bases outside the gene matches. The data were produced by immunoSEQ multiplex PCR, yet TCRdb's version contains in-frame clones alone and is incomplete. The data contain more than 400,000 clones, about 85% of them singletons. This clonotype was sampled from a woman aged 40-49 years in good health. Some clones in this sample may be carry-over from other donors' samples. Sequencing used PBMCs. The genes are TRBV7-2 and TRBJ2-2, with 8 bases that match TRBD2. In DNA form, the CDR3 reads TGTGCCAGCAGCTTAGTGGTTATTGCGGGAGGAGGCGGGGAGCTGTTTTTT. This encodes CASSLVVIAGGGGELFF. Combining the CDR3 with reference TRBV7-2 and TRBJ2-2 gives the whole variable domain GAGVSQSPSNKVTEKGKDVELRCDPISGHTALYWYRQSLGQGLEFLIYFQGNSAPDKSGLPSDRFSAERTGGSVSTLTIQRTQQEDSAVYLCASSLVVIAGGGGELFFGEGSRLTVL.